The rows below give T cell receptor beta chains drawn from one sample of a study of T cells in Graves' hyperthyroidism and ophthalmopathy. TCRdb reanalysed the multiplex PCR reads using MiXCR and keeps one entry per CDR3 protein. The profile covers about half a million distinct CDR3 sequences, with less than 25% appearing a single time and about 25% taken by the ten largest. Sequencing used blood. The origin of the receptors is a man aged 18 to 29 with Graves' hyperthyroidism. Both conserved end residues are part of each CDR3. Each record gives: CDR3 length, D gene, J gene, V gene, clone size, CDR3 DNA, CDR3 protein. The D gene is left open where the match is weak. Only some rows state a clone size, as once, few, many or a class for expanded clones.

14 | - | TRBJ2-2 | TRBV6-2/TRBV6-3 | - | TGTGCCAGCAGCTACTCGAAGCCTACCGGGGAGCTGTTTTTT | CASSYSKPTGELFF
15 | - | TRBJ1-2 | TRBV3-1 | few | TGTGCCAGCAGCCAAGGTTTAGGGTTAAACTATGGCTACACCTTC | CASSQGLGLNYGYTF
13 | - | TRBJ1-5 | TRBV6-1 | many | TGTGCCAGCAGCACACTGAATCGTCAGCCCCAGCATTTT | CASSTLNRQPQHF
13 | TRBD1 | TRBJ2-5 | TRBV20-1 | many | TGCAGTGCCTACAGGGGGCAAAGGGAGACCCAGTACTTC | CSAYRGQRETQYF
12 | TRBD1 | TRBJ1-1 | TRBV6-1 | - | TGTGCCAGCAGACGGACAGGGGGCGGAGCTTTCTTT | CASRRTGGGAFF
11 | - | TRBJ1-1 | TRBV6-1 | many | TGTGCCAGCAGTGACAGGCAAGAAGCTTTCTTT | CASSDRQEAFF
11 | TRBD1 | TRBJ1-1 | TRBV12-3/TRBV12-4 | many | TGTGCCAGCAGTGGGGACAGCAGAGCTTTCTTT | CASSGDSRAFF
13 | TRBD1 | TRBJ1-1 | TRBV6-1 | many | TGTGCCAGCCGCCACAGGGGCGGCACTGAAGCTTTCTTT | CASRHRGGTEAFF
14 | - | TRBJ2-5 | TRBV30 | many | TGTGCCGGCCGGACAGCCAACCGTGGGGAGACCCAGTACTTC | CAGRTANRGETQYF
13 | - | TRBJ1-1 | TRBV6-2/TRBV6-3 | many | TGTGCCAGCAGTCAGGTCTCTGCCGCTGAAGCTTTCTTT | CASSQVSAAEAFF
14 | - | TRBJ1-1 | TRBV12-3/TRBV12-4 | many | TGTGCCAGCAGTTTATATGGCGGGAACACTGAAGCTTTCTTT | CASSLYGGNTEAFF
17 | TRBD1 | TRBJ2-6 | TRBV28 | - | TGTGCCAGCAGTTTAGGTAGGGGGCTCCCTGGGGCCAACGTCCTGACTTTC | CASSLGRGLPGANVLTF
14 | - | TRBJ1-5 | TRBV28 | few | TGTGCCAGCAGTTTCGCGTCACCGGGGGCACCCCAGCATTTT | CASSFASPGAPQHF
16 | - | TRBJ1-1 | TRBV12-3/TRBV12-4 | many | TGTGCCAGCACGCCTTACAACAGGGTAAGATTCACTGAAGCTTTCTTT | CASTPYNRVRFTEAFF
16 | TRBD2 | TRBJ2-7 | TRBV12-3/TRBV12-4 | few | TGTGCCAGCACCATTGGACTAGCGGGGGGGCTCTACGAGCAGTACTTC | CASTIGLAGGLYEQYF
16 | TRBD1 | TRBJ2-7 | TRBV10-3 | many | TGTGCCATCAGTGAGTTGCTCGGACAGGGTGCCTACGAGCAGTACTTC | CAISELLGQGAYEQYF
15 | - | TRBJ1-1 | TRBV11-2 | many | TGTGCCAGCAGCCCCGCTTTGCAGGGCCGGACTGAAGCTTTCTTT | CASSPALQGRTEAFF
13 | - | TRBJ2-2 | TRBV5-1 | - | TGCGCCAGCAGCTCCACTAGCTACCGGGAGCTGTTTTTT | CASSSTSYRELFF
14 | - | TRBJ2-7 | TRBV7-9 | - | TGTGCCAGCAGCTCCATGGGACCGTCGTACGAGCAGTACTTC | CASSSMGPSYEQYF
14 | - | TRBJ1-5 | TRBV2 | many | TGTGCCAGCAGTGAGCTCGGGGTCAATCAGCCCCAGCATTTT | CASSELGVNQPQHF
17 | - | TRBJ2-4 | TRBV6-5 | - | TGTGCCAGCAGTTACGGCAGGCCTTTTCCGTGGCGAGACATTCAGTACTTC | CASSYGRPFPWRDIQYF
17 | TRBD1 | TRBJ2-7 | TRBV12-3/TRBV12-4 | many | TGTGCCAGCAGCAAAACCCGGGACAGGGGTCTAGGCTACGAGCAGTACTTC | CASSKTRDRGLGYEQYF
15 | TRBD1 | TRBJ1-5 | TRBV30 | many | TGTGCCTGGAGTTCACAGGGGCTAGGCAATCAGCCCCAGCATTTT | CAWSSQGLGNQPQHF
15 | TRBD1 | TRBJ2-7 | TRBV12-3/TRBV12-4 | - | TGTGCCAGCAGCTTCGGACAGGGAGGCCCCTACGAGCAGTACTTC | CASSFGQGGPYEQYF
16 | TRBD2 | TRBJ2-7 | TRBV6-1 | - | TGTGCCAGCAGAGACAGAGCGGGAGAAATCTCCTACGAGCAGTACTTC | CASRDRAGEISYEQYF
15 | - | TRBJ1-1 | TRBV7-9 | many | TGTGCCAGCAGCTCCGCCTTCGGGGGCCACACTGAAGCTTTCTTT | CASSSAFGGHTEAFF
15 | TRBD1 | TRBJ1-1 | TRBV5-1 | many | TGCGCCAGCAGCTTGACAGGGGGCATGGTCACTGAAGCTTTCTTT | CASSLTGGMVTEAFF
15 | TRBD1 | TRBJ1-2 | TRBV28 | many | TGTGCCAGCCGCCTGGGACAGGGTGCTCTCTATGGCTACACCTTC | CASRLGQGALYGYTF
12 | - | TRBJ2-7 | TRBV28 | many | TGTGCCAGCAGGGAACGGGATTGGGAGCAGTACTTC | CASRERDWEQYF
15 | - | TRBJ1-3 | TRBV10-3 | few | TGTGCCATCAGTGAGTCGTACAGAACGGGAAACACCATATATTTT | CAISESYRTGNTIYF
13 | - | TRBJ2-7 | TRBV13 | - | TGTGCCAGCAGCCCACCGAGTAGCTACGAGCGGTACTTC | CASSPPSSYERYF
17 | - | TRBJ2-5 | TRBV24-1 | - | TGTGCCACCAGTGACCCAGTCGATCTGGGATCCCGAGAGACCCAGTACTTC | CATSDPVDLGSRETQYF
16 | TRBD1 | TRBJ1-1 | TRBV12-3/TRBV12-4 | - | TGTGCCAGCAGACCTATACAGGGGAGAATGAACACTGAAGCTTTCTTT | CASRPIQGRMNTEAFF
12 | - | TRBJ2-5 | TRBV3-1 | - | TGTGCCAGCAGTTTCCAATTAGAGACCCAGTACTTC | CASSFQLETQYF
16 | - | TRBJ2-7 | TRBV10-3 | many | TGTGCCATCAGTGAGGCGCTCGGGGGACCTTCGGGCGAGCAGTACTTC | CAISEALGGPSGEQYF
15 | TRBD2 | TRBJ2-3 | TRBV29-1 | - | TGCAGCGTTGAATTGGCTAGCGGAAACACAGATACGCAGTATTTT | CSVELASGNTDTQYF
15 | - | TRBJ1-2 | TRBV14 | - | TGTGCCAGCAGCCGATCTGCGGCGCAGGGTCGGTTCGGCACCTTC | CASSRSAAQGRFGTF
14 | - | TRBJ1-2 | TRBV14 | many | TGTGCCAGCAGCCAAGAGCAGGATCACTATGGCTACACCTTC | CASSQEQDHYGYTF
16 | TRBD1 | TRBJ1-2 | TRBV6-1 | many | TGTGCCAGCAGTGAATGGGACAGAGCCCGTAGCTATGGCTACACCTTC | CASSEWDRARSYGYTF
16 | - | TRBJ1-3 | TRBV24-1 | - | TGTGCCACCAGTGACGGATCTCTTAGCTCTGGAAACACCATATATTTT | CATSDGSLSSGNTIYF
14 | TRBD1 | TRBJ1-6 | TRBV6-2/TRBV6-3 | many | TGTGCCAGCAACCGGGACAGGGTTAATTCACCCCTCCACTTT | CASNRDRVNSPLHF
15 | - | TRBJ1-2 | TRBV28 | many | TGTGCCAGCAGTTTATGGGAGGGAGGAAAGATGGGCTACACCTTC | CASSLWEGGKMGYTF
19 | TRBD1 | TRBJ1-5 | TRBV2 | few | TGTGCCAGCAGCACCACCGGGACAGGCGCACCTCACCAGGATCAGCCCCAGCATTTT | CASSTTGTGAPHQDQPQHF
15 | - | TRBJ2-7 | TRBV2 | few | TGTGCCAGCAGTGTCTGGTTGGGGGAAGGCTCCGAGCAGTACTTC | CASSVWLGEGSEQYF
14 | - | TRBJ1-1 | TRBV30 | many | TGTGCCTGGAGCGTAATTCACTTGAACACTGAAGCTTTCTTT | CAWSVIHLNTEAFF
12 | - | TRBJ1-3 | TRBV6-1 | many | TGTGCCACCCAAGCCTCTGGAAACACCATATATTTT | CATQASGNTIYF
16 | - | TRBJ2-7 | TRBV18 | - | TGTGCCAGCTCAATGTTGGACGGAGGGGGTTCCTACGAGCAGTACTTC | CASSMLDGGGSYEQYF
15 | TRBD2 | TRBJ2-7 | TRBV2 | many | TGTGCCAGCAGGGTTAGCGGGGGTGTTATCCACGAGCAGTACTTC | CASRVSGGVIHEQYF
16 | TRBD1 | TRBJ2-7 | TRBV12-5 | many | TGTGCTAGTGGTTTGACCCTACAGGGGGGCCTCTACGAGCAGTACTTC | CASGLTLQGGLYEQYF
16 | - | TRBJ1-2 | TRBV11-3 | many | TGTGCCAGCAGCTTAGATACGGAGCCGTACCTCTATGGCTACACCTTC | CASSLDTEPYLYGYTF
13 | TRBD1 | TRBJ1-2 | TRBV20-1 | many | TGCAGTGCTGCAAGACAGGGGAACTATGGCTACACCTTC | CSAARQGNYGYTF
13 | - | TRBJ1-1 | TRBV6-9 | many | TGTGCCAATGTGGGTACGCCGAACACTGAAGCTTTCTTT | CANVGTPNTEAFF
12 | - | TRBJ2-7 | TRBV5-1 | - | TGCGCCAGCAAGGAGGACCACTACGAGCAGTACTTC | CASKEDHYEQYF
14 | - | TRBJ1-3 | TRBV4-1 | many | TGCGCCAGCAGCCAAGATAGGGTCGGCGGCACCATATATTTT | CASSQDRVGGTIYF
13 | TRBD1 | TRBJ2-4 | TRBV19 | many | TGTGCCAGTAGTATAAGGGGGCGGCACATTCAGTACTTC | CASSIRGRHIQYF
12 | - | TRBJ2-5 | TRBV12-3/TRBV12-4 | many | TGTGCCAGCACCCTCTCACAAGAGACCCAGTACTTC | CASTLSQETQYF
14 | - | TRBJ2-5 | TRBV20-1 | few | TGCAGTGCTAGCGGGGGGCCGGGACAAGAGACCCAGTACTTC | CSASGGPGQETQYF
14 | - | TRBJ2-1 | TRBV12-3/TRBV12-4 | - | TGTGCCAGCCTGAAAGGGGGGGGATACAATGAGCAGTTCTTC | CASLKGGGYNEQFF
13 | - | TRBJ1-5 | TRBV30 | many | TGTGCCTGGAGTAAAGGGCATGGGCAGCCCCAGCATTTT | CAWSKGHGQPQHF